Listed here are 29 T cell receptor beta chains from one sample, sequenced in a study of T cell responses to AZD1222 COVID-19 vaccine. Sequencing was performed with immunoSEQ multiplex PCR; in TCRdb, only in-frame clones are kept and a portion is missing. The repertoire consists of under 110,000 clones, with more than 75% occurring once and the leading ten covering about 10%. The sample was peripheral blood, taken 28 days after the second AZD1222 dose. The origin of the receptors is an adult who received the AZD1222 COVID-19 vaccine.

This clone was observed a few times. The chain employs TRBV2 and TRBJ1-3; D unclear. The germline V and J ends were trimmed by 9 bases and 5 bases, with 17 bases remaining between them. The CDR3 runs to 14 residues. CDR1 and CDR2 from the germline V gene are SNHLY and FYNNEI. The CDR3 is CASTGQEFRNTIYF. CDR3 sequence (DNA): TGTGCCAGTACCGGGCAGGAGTTTCGAAACACCATATATTTT. Full variable domain (missing parts from reference TRBV2 and TRBJ1-3): EPEVTQTPSHQVTQMGQEVILRCVPISNHLYFYWYRQILGQKVEFLVSFYNNEISEKSEIFDDQFSVERPDGSNFTLKIRSTKLEDSAMYFCASTGQEFRNTIYFGEGSWLTVV.

J is TRBJ1-2 and V is TRBV6-5; TRBD1 matches 7 bases. The CDR3 spans 13 residues. J lost 6 bases, V lost 2 bases, and 3 bases had no gene match. Germline loops: CDR1 MNHEY, CDR2 SVGAGI. This CDR3 is CASSYKGADGYTF. CDR3 DNA sequence: TGTGCCAGCAGTTACAAGGGGGCGGATGGCTACACCTTC.

The chain has TRBV4-2 and TRBJ2-6; D remains unclear. V dropped 4 bases and J dropped 0 bases, with 10 bases sitting between them. The CDR3 is 16 amino acids. Germline V gene lookup returns CDR1 LGHNA and CDR2 YNFKEQ. CDR3 sequence: CASSPWTDSGANVLTF. The DNA of the CDR3 is TGTGCCAGCAGCCCCTGGACGGACTCTGGGGCCAACGTCCTGACTTTC.

The chain has TRBV7-2 and TRBJ1-2; D is uncertain. The CDR3 consists of 12 residues. Germline V gene sequence: CDR1 SGHTA, CDR2 FQGNSA. V shed 5 bases and J shed 7 bases, with 11 bases lying between them. The CDR3: CASSRYYSGYTF. The CDR3 DNA follows: TGTGCCAGCAGCCGGTATTATTCTGGCTACACCTTC.

A few counts support this clone. V usage is TRBV19 and J usage is TRBJ2-7, with 10 positions matching TRBD2. With V trimmed by 5 bases and J by 3 bases, 13 bases remained unmatched. The germline CDR1 and CDR2 sequences are LNHDA and SQIVND (reference sequence). This CDR3 region has 17 residues. The CDR3 loop reads CASSPSRASGGHYEQYF. The CDR3 nucleotides read TGTGCCAGTAGTCCCTCCCGGGCTAGCGGGGGACACTACGAGCAGTACTTC.

V usage is TRBV5-4 and J usage is TRBJ2-7; D might be TRBD2 (5 bases). CDR3 size: 14 residues. The germline V gene encodes CDR1 SGHNT and CDR2 YYREEE (reference sequence). Trimming took off 4 bases at V and 2 bases at J, with 13 bases between the two ends. The CDR3 loop is CASSQEAATYEQYF. CDR3 nucleotide sequence: TGTGCCAGCAGCCAGGAGGCAGCCACCTACGAGCAGTACTTC.

This clone has just a few counts. The J gene is TRBJ1-5, the V gene TRBV27; the D is unclear. From germline, CDR1 is MNHEY and CDR2 SMNVEV (reference sequence). V lost 7 bases, J lost 4 bases, and 5 bases lay in between. This CDR3 comprises 11 residues. The DNA for the CDR3 is TGTGCCAGCAATCAAAATCAGCCCCAGCATTTT. Protein product: CASNQNQPQHF.

The V call is TRBV18, the J call TRBJ2-3; 9 bases match TRBD1. The J segment lost 1 base and the V segment lost 4 bases, leaving 6 bases of the junction unmatched. Germline V gene sequence: CDR1 KGHSH, CDR2 LQKENI. The CDR3 consists of 16 residues. The CDR3 DNA reads TGTGCCAGCTCACGTCGGACAGGGGCCGGCACAGATACGCAGTATTTT. It is translated as CASSRRTGAGTDTQYF.

The chain employs TRBV2 and TRBJ2-7, with no clear D. CDR3 length equals 12 residues. Germline CDR1 is SNHLY and CDR2 is FYNNEI. V was trimmed by 10 bases and J by 1 base, leaving 11 bases between them. CDR3 loop: CATRSGSYEQYF. The CDR3, as DNA: TGTGCCACCAGGTCCGGGTCCTACGAGCAGTACTTC.

The chain is built from TRBV11-2 and TRBJ2-1; 7 nucleotides align to TRBD2. CDR1 is SGHAT, CDR2 FQNNGV, per germline. The CDR3 runs 16 residues. V lost 5 bases to trimming and J lost 0 bases; unmatched junction nucleotides: 7. CDR3 nucleotides: TGTGCCAGCAGCCCCTATACTAGCGCCTCCTACAATGAGCAGTTCTTC. Its protein product is CASSPYTSASYNEQFF.

The rearrangement links TRBV7-9 to TRBJ1-1; D ambiguous. The CDR3 extends over 16 amino acids. V shed 1 base and J shed 0 bases, with 12 bases lying between them. Per germline, CDR1 SEHNR and CDR2 FQNEAQ (reference sequence). CDR3 residues: CASSLELGQLNTEAFF. In DNA, the CDR3 is TGTGCCAGCAGCTTAGAATTAGGGCAGCTGAACACTGAAGCTTTCTTT. The full variable domain, with the rest looked up from reference TRBV7-9 and TRBJ1-1, is DTGVSQNPRHKITKRGQNVTFRCDPISEHNRLYWYRQTLGQGPEFLTYFQNEAQLEKSRLLSDRFSAERPKGSFSTLEIQRTEQGDSAMYLCASSLELGQLNTEAFFGQGTRLTVV.

The chain carries TRBV28 and TRBJ2-2; no reliable D call. The CDR3 is 14 residues long. Between the trimmed V and J ends, which lost 7 bases and 0 bases, there was a span of 9 bases. From germline, CDR1 is MDHEN and CDR2 SYDVKM. The CDR3 DNA is TGTGCCAGCATGGTTCAGACGAACACCGGGGAGCTGTTTTTT. It translates to CASMVQTNTGELFF.

The genes are TRBV11-2 and TRBJ1-1; the D is unclear. This CDR3 has 15 amino acids. Trimming shortened V by 4 bases and J by 0 bases, and 12 bases separated the two germline ends. CDR1 and CDR2 (germline): SGHAT, FQNNGV. For the CDR3, the DNA is TGTGCCAGCAGCTCTCGGGCCATAATGAACACTGAAGCTTTCTTT. It translates to CASSSRAIMNTEAFF.

The chain couples TRBV7-6 to TRBJ1-1; 8 nucleotides match TRBD1. The CDR3 is 15 residues long. CDR1 is SGHVS and CDR2 is FNYEAQ in the germline V gene. Unmatched junction bases numbered 5, after V lost 5 bases and J lost 0 bases. The CDR3 spells CASSSTGGLNTEAFF. The CDR3 bases are TGTGCCAGCAGCAGTACAGGGGGGCTGAACACTGAAGCTTTCTTT.

This clone was picked up one time. The chain links TRBV7-8 to TRBJ1-5; D not resolved. Between the trimmed V and J ends, which lost 1 base and 4 bases, there was a span of 14 bases. There are 16 residues in the CDR3. CDR1 and CDR2 from the germline V gene are SGHVS and FQNEAQ. In DNA, the CDR3 is TGTGCCAGCAGCTTAGTCGCAGAAAGGAGGAATCAGCCCCAGCATTTT. Its protein is CASSLVAERRNQPQHF.

The chain couples TRBV3-1 (or the pseudogene TRBV3-2) to TRBJ2-7, with D perhaps matching TRBD2 (5 bases). This CDR3 has 12 amino acids. Germline-derived CDR1 and CDR2 are LGHDT and YNNKEL (reference sequence). The V end lost 4 bases, the J end lost 5 bases, and 9 bases lay between the germline ends. The CDR3 spells CASSLEGHEQYF. The CDR3 DNA reads as TGTGCCAGCAGCCTCGAGGGCCACGAGCAGTACTTC.

The chain combines TRBV4-1 with TRBJ1-2; 7 nucleotides line up with TRBD1. The germline gives CDR1 MGHRA, CDR2 YSYEKL. V trimming: 4 bases; J trimming: 4 bases; junction bases outside the gene matches: 9. CDR3 length: 15 residues. CDR3 sequence (DNA): TGCGCCAGCAGCCCCGACGACAGGGTGGGCTATGGCTACACCTTC. Amino acid sequence: CASSPDDRVGYGYTF.

The chain joins TRBV7-6 to TRBJ2-7, with 8 bases identical to TRBD1. The V and J ends lost 1 base and 3 bases, in that order; junction bases with no gene match: 5. This CDR3 is built from 15 residues. Germline V lookup: CDR1 SGHVS, CDR2 FNYEAQ. The CDR3 reads CASSLGQGADYEQYF. The CDR3 coding sequence is TGTGCCAGCAGCTTAGGTCAGGGGGCTGACTACGAGCAGTACTTC.

The chain couples TRBV28 to TRBJ2-5; tentative D call: TRBD2 (6 bases). Trimming stripped 5 bases from V and 1 base from J, with 11 bases between. CDR3 length: 14 residues. Germline V CDR1 and CDR2: MDHEN, SYDVKM. The CDR3 DNA reads TGTGCCAGCAGTCTAGGAGGGAGCCAAGAGACCCAGTACTTC. It is translated as CASSLGGSQETQYF.

J is TRBJ1-2 and V is TRBV28; no clear D. In germline, CDR1 is MDHEN, CDR2 SYDVKM. V lost 1 base and J 3 bases, leaving 3 bases between the germline ends. CDR3 size: 12 residues. The CDR3 nucleotides read TGTGCCAGCAGTTTATTAGACTATGGCTACACCTTC. This translates into CASSLLDYGYTF.

This clone appeared a few times. The chain recombines TRBV11-2 with TRBJ2-1, with 11 bases fitting TRBD2. The CDR3 runs to 17 residues. V shed 5 bases and J 4 bases; nucleotides not matched to a gene: 10. CDR1 and CDR2 from the germline V gene are SGHAT and FQNNGV. CDR3: CASSPLNIAGGYNEQFF. The CDR3 region has the DNA TGTGCCAGCAGCCCTTTAAACATAGCGGGAGGGTACAATGAGCAGTTCTTC.

This chain links TRBV30 with TRBJ1-2; the match to TRBD1 covers 7 bases. From germline, CDR1 is GTSNPN and CDR2 SVGIG (reference sequence). The CDR3 totals 15 residues. Trimming took 0 bases from V and 5 from J; bases not matched to a gene: 9. The CDR3 sequence is CAWSVGAAGGYGYTF. The CDR3 coding sequence is TGTGCCTGGAGTGTAGGAGCGGCAGGGGGTTATGGCTACACCTTC.

This clone occurred a few times. The CDR3 sequence is CASRREVNTEAFF. The CDR3 nucleotides are TGTGCCAGCCGGAGGGAGGTGAACACTGAAGCTTTCTTT. The rearrangement joins TRBV25-1 to TRBJ1-1, with D uncertain. CDR1 is MGHDK, CDR2 SYGVNS, per germline. The CDR3 runs 13 residues. V lost 8 bases and J lost 0, with 10 bases in between.

V gene TRBV27 combines with J gene TRBJ1-2; TRBD1 matches 7 bases. There are 15 residues in the CDR3. The germline V gene encodes CDR1 MNHEY and CDR2 SMNVEV (reference sequence). The V and J ends lost 1 base and 3 bases, in that order; junction bases with no gene match: 5. The CDR3 nucleotides are TGTGCCAGCAGTTTATTGGGACAGCCTTACTATGGCTACACCTTC. It is translated as CASSLLGQPYYGYTF.

The sample holds a few counts of this clone. The rearrangement uses TRBV5-1 and TRBJ1-2, with D possibly matching TRBD1 (6 bases). CDR1 and CDR2 (germline): SGHRS, YFSETQ. With 2 bases removed from V and 1 base from J, the gap between germline ends came to 9 bases. CDR3 length: 14 residues. CDR3: CASSLLDSNYGYTF. DNA for the CDR3: TGCGCCAGCAGCTTACTGGACAGTAACTATGGCTACACCTTC.

The rearrangement uses TRBV28 and TRBJ2-2; 11 bases map to TRBD2. This CDR3 region has 17 residues. The V and J ends lost 1 base and 6 bases, in that order; junction bases with no gene match: 7. From germline, CDR1 is MDHEN and CDR2 SYDVKM. In DNA form, the CDR3 reads TGTGCCAGCAGTTTATCGAGTCTAGCGGGAGGATCCGGGGAGCTGTTTTTT. Translated, it gives CASSLSSLAGGSGELFF. The full variable domain, with the rest looked up from reference TRBV28 and TRBJ2-2, is DVKVTQSSRYLVKRTGEKVFLECVQDMDHENMFWYRQDPGLGLRLIYFSYDVKMKEKGDIPEGYSVSREKKERFSLILESASTNQTSMYLCASSLSSLAGGSGELFFGEGSRLTVL.

The rearrangement links TRBV5-6 to TRBJ2-7; D gene ambiguous. V was cut by 1 base and J by 7 bases, with 6 bases left in between. Germline CDR1 and CDR2: SGHDT and YYEEEE. The CDR3 contains 11 residues. As DNA, the CDR3 is TGTGCCAGCAGCTTGTACGGTGAGCAGTACTTC. Amino acids: CASSLYGEQYF.

This clone appeared a few times. The rearrangement joins TRBV3-1 (or the pseudogene TRBV3-2) to TRBJ2-1; D not certain. V lost 1 base, J lost 13 bases, and 17 bases lay in between. The CDR3 consists of 14 residues. The germline V gene encodes CDR1 LGHDT and CDR2 YNNKEL (reference sequence). CDR3 sequence reads: CASSQASAWGSQFF. CDR3 in DNA: TGTGCCAGCAGCCAAGCCTCTGCGTGGGGTAGTCAGTTCTTC.

This clone has a count of ten or more. This chain uses TRBV20-1 with TRBJ1-2; TRBD1 is a possible D gene (6 bases). V was pared by 7 bases and J by 4 bases, with 10 bases between. The CDR3 contains 11 residues. The germline V gene has CDR1 DFQATT and CDR2 SNEGSKA (reference sequence). The DNA of the CDR3 is TGCAGTGTAACAGGGCGCTATGGCTACACCTTC. It is translated as CSVTGRYGYTF.